These 3 T cell receptor beta chains were sequenced from one sample in a study of blood T cell repertoires in COVID-19. This table comes from immunoSEQ multiplex PCR, and its TCRdb copy is limited to in-frame clones, with some not included. Among just under 300,000 clones listed, around 87% were seen once. Input material: peripheral blood. Every receptor here comes from a man between 65 and 85 years old with acute or convalescent COVID-19.

The chain is built from TRBV2 and TRBJ2-7; TRBD2 matches 7 bases. Germline loops: CDR1 SNHLY, CDR2 FYNNEI. CDR3 length: 16 amino acids. Trimming took 3 bases from V and 6 from J; bases not matched to a gene: 14. CDR3 in DNA: TGTGCCAGCAGTGAGAAGGGGCGGGGGACCCGGTTCGAGCAGTACTTC. Its translation: CASSEKGRGTRFEQYF.

This chain joins TRBV7-6 and TRBJ2-1; possibly TRBD1 for D (6 bases). With 5 bases removed from V and 1 base from J, the gap between germline ends came to 12 bases. This CDR3 is built from 15 residues. CDR1 and CDR2 from the germline V gene are SGHVS and FNYEAQ. This CDR3 is CASSRTVTSYNEQFF. DNA for the CDR3: TGTGCCAGCAGCCGGACAGTAACGTCCTACAATGAGCAGTTCTTC.

V is TRBV28 and J is TRBJ1-2, with 10 positions matching TRBD1. The germline CDR1 and CDR2 sequences are MDHEN and SYDVKM. This CDR3 comprises 16 residues. V lost 8 bases and J lost 2; bases outside the gene matches: 11. Written as DNA, the CDR3 is TGTGCCAGCCCATCGATTAGACAGGGGGCGAACTATGGCTACACCTTC. Translated, it gives CASPSIRQGANYGYTF.